This TCR beta chain was identified during a study of cytomegalovirus exposure and HLA in healthy donors (TCRdb year 2017). For context, the study as a whole: An earlier analysis of under 600 of the donors reported 250 to 350 Gb of sequence data and roughly 110 million unique TCR beta sequences from roughly 180 million T cells. Across approximately 400 genotyped donors of the cohort, an average of about 220,000 unique TCR beta nucleotide sequences per donor were sequenced, and roughly a sixth of those sequences were non-productive. Five DR-DQ haplotypes were handled as single units for association and clustering, since linkage in the cohort was strong. In a later analysis, previously published TCR beta repertoires from roughly 710 donors were re-analyzed and high-resolution HLA genotyping was added so that TCR occurrence patterns could be studied. To predict cytomegalovirus infection status, the study brought together high-throughput TCR immunosequencing, statistical association of individual TCRs with disease status, and machine learning. Both class I and class II loci were covered by HLA typing, at four-digit resolution. In an earlier analysis of roughly 600 of the donors, high-throughput TCR beta sequencing was used to judge whether each TCR beta V gene segment behaved as functional or pseudogenic. Every discovery cohort repertoire had been produced on one sequencing platform. Rather than drawing on any new phenotypic data, the later analysis identified candidate immune exposures from TCR beta sequences and the way those sequences occurred across donors. A later genetic analysis used genome-wide SNP genotypes for about 60% of the 666 donors, treating that subset as a discovery cohort. Around 330 gigabases of sequencing data and about 92 million unique TCR sequences made up an early release that covered over 550 HLA-typed donors. Alongside the repertoire data, information on donor age, sex, ethnicity and CMV serostatus was compiled. In addition to the first cohort of 500 to 850 subjects, a separate validation cohort of about 120 different subjects was used. Typing coverage differed by locus: A, B, C, DRB1 and DQB1 were typed in roughly 620-640 donors, DQA1 in 500 to 550, DPA1 in 606, and DPB1 in just under 480. The genetic ancestry cluster associated with self-reported Caucasian donors included about 81% of the 398 genotyped donors. The study aimed to test whether cataloging public T cell receptors could reveal signatures of past pathogen exposure. The study used immunosequencing to profile the T cell repertoires of 666 subjects and linked those repertoires to cytomegalovirus serostatus.

Study-level results and caveats: In an earlier analysis of approximately 590 of the donors, most TCR beta V segments appeared in productive rearrangements about 90% or about 30% of the time, broadly matching IMGT annotations. The 87-base-pair reads could not distinguish some IMGT-functional V segments, including TRBV6-2 and TRBV6-3, so those segments were excluded. In a later analysis, most CMV-associated TCR beta chains were found to appear HLA-restricted, with HLA associations seemingly driven largely by CMV exposure. Compared with the 666-donor mean, donors in an Asian-associated ancestry cluster had fewer N-insertions in productive TCRs, according to a later genetic analysis. Cytomegalovirus status was reported to be diagnosed by the classifier with high specificity and sensitivity in both the original and validation cohorts. A later genetic analysis associated a missense DCLRE1C variant with V-gene and J-gene trimming of TCR beta chains, and an independent cohort replicated the association. Compared with equally common non-associated chains, HLA-associated TCR beta chains in a later analysis were more clonally expanded and had lower generation probabilities. In the study, some 160 TCR beta chains were listed as associated with cytomegalovirus. A cluster of highly shared sequence variants was judged likely to be a technical artifact of the sequencing pipeline. Presence/absence analyses assumed roughly uniform sequencing depth across donors, an assumption that may not hold. For the cohort, immune exposure information was limited to CMV serostatus. When HLA alleles, especially DR and DQ, strongly co-occurred, TCR associations were difficult to assign to individual alleles. In this cohort, only TCR beta chains were sequenced, and detectable features were limited by the absence of alpha or paired-chain data. Specific HLA alleles were associated with around 18,000 TCR beta sequences at a false discovery rate of 0.05 in a later analysis. Because HLA typing was unavailable for some donors at each locus, only the typed subset was used in association tests. Several of the top co-occurrence clusters appeared to be linked to parvovirus B19, influenza, CMV and Epstein-Barr virus, according to a later analysis. Because counts were too low, about 18 rarely observed V segments, including chromosome 9 orphons, were left out of the earlier analysis of a few hundred of the donors. In a later analysis, the rate of TCR association differed among HLA loci, with DRB1 alleles having the most associated TCRs and HLA-C alleles having the fewest. Most TCR sequences were observed very rarely across donors, whereas some public TCRs were present in many individuals. A further reported finding was that TCR beta sequences accurately predicted the HLA-A and HLA-B alleles for most subjects in the first cohort. Linkage disequilibrium might explain the correlated functional status among segregating V segments, but an unknown experimental factor could not be ruled out. Three of the identified cytomegalovirus-associated TCR beta chains were confirmed in vitro to be specific for cytomegalovirus antigens. According to the authors, the approach could potentially be generalized to other disease states and immunological phenotypes.

Turning to this clone: It has no known antigen specificity. The junction shows a germline mismatch at one end, possibly a read error.

The germline V gene (reference sequence) provides CDR1 SSHAT and CDR2 FNYEAQ. The CDR3 measures 14 amino acids from cysteine to phenylalanine. The only DNA kept is the CDR3, 42 bases in frame from the first base. The cohort was made up of roughly 670 healthy bone marrow donors. At the time of sampling, every cohort member was nominally healthy, though immune exposures that went unrecorded were likely present. The donor was CMV seropositive and belonged to the group of 270 or so seropositive cohort members. Each donor provided a peripheral blood sample, and peripheral blood mononuclear cells were used for TCR beta sequencing. Genomic DNA was extracted from the blood cell samples with the Qiagen DNeasy Blood Extraction Kit. To prepare the library, the immunoSEQ multiplex PCR assay was applied. For the multiplex PCR, a mixture combining 60 forward primers for TCR Vbeta segments and 13 reverse primers for TCR Jbeta segments was used. The CDR3 region of rearranged TCR beta genes was amplified from genomic DNA with a multiplex PCR assay. The amplified TCR beta libraries were sequenced on the Illumina HiSeq System as 87-base-pair reads. Under the source paper's analysis protocol: Across the 670 or so repertoires, a later analysis counted tens of millions of unique TCR beta chains, roughly 11 million of which were shared by at least two donors. Raw reads were error-corrected and collapsed into unique sequences with a nearest-neighbor algorithm that merged closely related sequences to remove PCR and sequencing errors. CDR3 sequences were aligned to IMGT reference sequences to assign V, D and J gene segments. Each retained sequence needed at least a six-nucleotide match to both a V gene segment and a J gene segment. A rearrangement was called productive if the CDR3 had no stop codons and remained in frame with V and J, and every other rearrangement was called non-productive. CDR3 was defined according to IMGT convention as the region running from the second conserved V-encoded cysteine to the conserved J-encoded phenylalanine. The earlier analysis of about 640 of the donors excluded any sequence lacking an unambiguous match to a single V gene segment. In an earlier analysis of 500 to 750 of the donors, V segments were called functional above 56.7% productive rearrangements and were called segregating when the between-donor standard deviation exceeded 5%. A statistical classification framework was built to diagnose cytomegalovirus status from the catalog of TCR beta chain sequences. In a later analysis, TCR nucleotide sequences were compared against IMGT/GENE-DB human TR gene sequences so that V and J genes could be assigned. In a later analysis, CDR3 sequences and most-parsimonious VDJ recombination scenarios were assigned using the TCRdist pipeline. In a later analysis, each TCR beta chain was defined by its CDR3 amino acid sequence together with its V-gene family, and reads without a unique V-gene family were excluded. In a later analysis, 450 to 600 highly shared, low-generation-probability nucleotide sequences were removed to address suspected cross-contamination and a sequencing artifact. For each public chain, a later analysis derived a clonal expansion index from normalized ranks of inferred template counts within each repertoire. A later analysis computed generation probabilities with a VDJ recombination model fitted to out-of-frame rearrangements, and checked the results against IGoR. A later analysis scored TCR-TCR, TCR-HLA and TCR-CMV co-occurrence with hypergeometric tests, applying a repertoire-size bias correction to TCR pairs. A later analysis estimated false discovery rates by permuting HLA or CMV assignments 20 times. A later analysis grouped co-occurring TCRs with DBSCAN, adding TCRdist sequence similarity when clustering within HLA-allele-positive subsets. Repertoires with fewer than 30,000 or more than 120,000 public chains were left out of co-occurrence clustering, as were a handful of repertoires with anomalous nucleotide sharing. TCRdb limited this immuneACCESS table to in-frame rearrangements with V and J called. A share of clones is missing; checked studies link under half to unresolved V genes, and the rest is unexplained. That table furnishes V, J and clone size, whereas the DNA furnished D and trimming. The sample contains under 150,000 clones, about 77% of them found a single time. The biggest ten clones account for about 5.4% of the sample.

This clonotype was obtained from a woman in her thirties in good health and CMV-seropositive. The chain uses TRBV7-7 and TRBJ2-7; 8 junctional bases match TRBD2. Sequenced material: PBMCs. The DNA sequence follows: TGTGCTAGCAGCCCCGAGCGGGAGTCCTACGAGCAGTACTTC. It encodes CASSPERESYEQYF.